Included here is one T cell receptor (beta chain) sequence, with context. Random hexamers primed reverse transcription of about 0.45 to 1 ug RNA. TCRdb recomputed calls from the immunoSEQ multiplex PCR reads with MiXCR, one row per CDR3 protein. The sample contains approximately 94,000 distinct CDR3 sequences, around 95% of which appear only once. These data originate in a study of CD8 T cells in Susac syndrome. V lost 7 bases to trimming and J lost 1 base, with 16 bases between them. The CDR3 covers 15 residues. Germline V gene lookup returns CDR1 MDHEN and CDR2 SYDVKM. This clonotype was sampled from a human donor with Susac syndrome. V gene TRBV28 combines with J gene TRBJ1-1; unclear D gene. Sequencing was carried out using CD8+ T cells from PBMCs. CDR3 region: CASTPFVGSNTEAFF. The CDR3 nucleotides are TGTGCCAGCACCCCCTTCGTGGGGTCGAACACTGAAGCTTTCTTT.